Listed here is a single T cell receptor (beta chain). This sample was included in a study of T-cell reconstitution after alpha-beta-depleted transplantation in children. Unique molecular identifiers tagged the TCRbeta library. TCRdb re-derived calls from the PCR reads in MiXCR, one entry per CDR3 protein. This table has roughly 200,000 distinct CDR3 sequences, 8% to 10% appearing once. The germline CDR1 and CDR2 sequences are SQVTM and ANQGSEA. This CDR3 contains 12 residues. Between the trimmed V and J ends, which lost 7 bases and 2 bases, there was a span of 11 bases. This chain links TRBV29-1 with TRBJ1-1; no reliable D call. The material was PBMCs from the stem cell graft donor, obtained from the stem cell graft. This receptor was identified in a human donor who donated a stem cell graft to a child with acute lymphoblastic leukemia. The CDR3 reads CSEYRENTEAFF. The CDR3 nucleotides are TGCAGCGAATACCGGGAAAACACTGAAGCTTTCTTT.